The T cell receptor beta chain described here comes from a study of CD4 T cells in relation to SARS-CoV-2 and coronaviruses. Overall study results and limits: The cross-reactivity analysis covered only spike protein, not other viral proteins.

As to this clone: Its specificity is unknown.

Trimming shortened V by 7 bases and J by 0 bases, and 20 bases separated the two germline ends. Germline V gene sequence: CDR1 ENHRY, CDR2 SYGVKD. The CDR3 runs 17 residues. Before the COVID-19 pandemic, during about 2010-2019, CD4+ T cells were taken from unexposed donors. Naive and memory CD4+ T cell DNA was deep-sequenced without culture. The repertoire was sequenced with immunoSEQ multiplex PCR; TCRdb's copy has only in-frame clones and lacks some. The sample holds about 65,000 clones, about 90% seen once. What was sequenced was memory CD4+ T cells from PBMCs. The TCR was taken from a human donor in good health. The V call is TRBV10-3, the J call TRBJ2-3, with D possibly matching TRBD2 (6 bases). In DNA form, the CDR3 reads TGTGCCATCACCCCCCGTTTGGTAGCGGCAAGCACAGATACGCAGTATTTT. This sequence encodes CAITPRLVAASTDTQYF.